This is a list of T cell receptor beta chains from one sample in a study of regulatory T cells in long-lasting Graves disease. TCRdb re-derived calls from the multiplex PCR reads in MiXCR, one entry per CDR3 protein. This sample yields 300,000 to 400,000 distinct CDR3 sequences, of which over 15% are seen a single time; about 27% belongs to the top ten. The sample was also reused in another study, on T cells in Graves' hyperthyroidism and ophthalmopathy.

Sample: peripheral blood mononuclear cells (PBMCs), taken at new diagnosis, from a patient treated with antithyroid drugs. These receptors originate from a middle-aged man with Graves disease. The CDR3 runs from the conserved cysteine through the conserved F or W. The order of the fields is V gene, clone size, J gene, D gene, CDR3 DNA, CDR3 protein. D genes are given only for firm matches. Expanded clones are given a class, and other clones once, few, many or no size at all.

v_gene: TRBV12-5
abundance: many
j_gene: TRBJ1-1
d_gene: NA
CDR3nt: TGTGCTAGTCTTTCAGGGGTCACTGAAGCTTTCTTT
CDR3aa: CASLSGVTEAFF

v_gene: TRBV3-1
abundance: NA
j_gene: TRBJ1-5
d_gene: NA
CDR3nt: TGTGCCAGCAGCCAAGCCGATCAGCCCCAGCATTTT
CDR3aa: CASSQADQPQHF

v_gene: TRBV6-1
abundance: many
j_gene: TRBJ2-6
d_gene: NA
CDR3nt: TGTGCCAGCAGTGAAGCCAACTCTGGGGCCAACGTCCTGACTTTC
CDR3aa: CASSEANSGANVLTF

v_gene: TRBV29-1
abundance: NA
j_gene: TRBJ2-2
d_gene: NA
CDR3nt: TGCAGCGTTGTAGGTCGTGATGCGAACACCGGGGAGCTGTTTTTT
CDR3aa: CSVVGRDANTGELFF

v_gene: TRBV7-3
abundance: few
j_gene: TRBJ2-2
d_gene: NA
CDR3nt: TGTGCCAGCAGCTTATACGGGCCTTACGCACCCGGGGAGCTGTTTTTT
CDR3aa: CASSLYGPYAPGELFF

v_gene: TRBV12-3/TRBV12-4
abundance: many
j_gene: TRBJ1-4
d_gene: TRBD1
CDR3nt: TGTGCCAGCGGGACAGGGAATGAAAAACTGTTTTTT
CDR3aa: CASGTGNEKLFF

v_gene: TRBV27
abundance: few
j_gene: TRBJ2-7
d_gene: NA
CDR3nt: TGTGCCAGCAGTTTTCAGGCAACGACCTACGAGCAGTACTTC
CDR3aa: CASSFQATTYEQYF

v_gene: TRBV28
abundance: NA
j_gene: TRBJ2-7
d_gene: TRBD1
CDR3nt: TGTGCCAGCAGTTTATTGGGACAGCTTGACGAGCAGTACTTC
CDR3aa: CASSLLGQLDEQYF

v_gene: TRBV9
abundance: NA
j_gene: TRBJ2-3
d_gene: TRBD1
CDR3nt: TGTGCCAGCTCCACAACCGGGACAGGGAAAAATACGCAGTATTTT
CDR3aa: CASSTTGTGKNTQYF

v_gene: TRBV10-3
abundance: many
j_gene: TRBJ2-5
d_gene: NA
CDR3nt: TGTGCCAGCAGTCGCAGGGACGAGACCCAGTACTTC
CDR3aa: CASSRRDETQYF

v_gene: TRBV5-6
abundance: NA
j_gene: TRBJ1-1
d_gene: NA
CDR3nt: TGTGCCAGCAGGGCTGGACAACAGAACACTGAGGCTTTCTTT
CDR3aa: CASRAGQQNTEAFF

v_gene: TRBV6-5
abundance: NA
j_gene: TRBJ2-3
d_gene: NA
CDR3nt: TGTGCCAGCAGTTACTCCCCAGATCCGGATACGCAGTATTTT
CDR3aa: CASSYSPDPDTQYF

v_gene: TRBV6-1
abundance: few
j_gene: TRBJ2-4
d_gene: NA
CDR3nt: TGTGCCAGCAGTGAACCTGGGGGCGCGAACATTCAGTACTTC
CDR3aa: CASSEPGGANIQYF

v_gene: TRBV28
abundance: many
j_gene: TRBJ1-1
d_gene: TRBD1
CDR3nt: TGTGCCAGCAGTTTATATGGCACAGGGGTCGCTTTCTTT
CDR3aa: CASSLYGTGVAFF

v_gene: TRBV4-2
abundance: few
j_gene: TRBJ2-7
d_gene: TRBD2
CDR3nt: TGTGCCAGCAGCCAAGATCTTGGCGGGGGGGCCGACGAGCAGTACTTC
CDR3aa: CASSQDLGGGADEQYF

v_gene: TRBV2
abundance: many
j_gene: TRBJ1-5
d_gene: TRBD1
CDR3nt: TGTGCCAGCAGTGAAGTGACAGGGGGCCGACAGCCCCAGCATTTT
CDR3aa: CASSEVTGGRQPQHF

v_gene: TRBV20-1
abundance: few
j_gene: TRBJ2-5
d_gene: TRBD2
CDR3nt: TGCAGTGCTGCGGGGGGGATCCGGGAGACCCAGTACTTC
CDR3aa: CSAAGGIRETQYF

v_gene: TRBV7-2
abundance: NA
j_gene: TRBJ2-4
d_gene: TRBD1
CDR3nt: TGTGCCAGCAGCCCGCGGGACAGGGGAAACATTCAGCACTTC
CDR3aa: CASSPRDRGNIQHF

v_gene: TRBV7-2
abundance: many
j_gene: TRBJ1-3
d_gene: NA
CDR3nt: TGTGCCAGCAGCTCCCCTAACGGAAACACCATATATTTT
CDR3aa: CASSSPNGNTIYF

v_gene: TRBV10-3
abundance: many
j_gene: TRBJ1-1
d_gene: NA
CDR3nt: TGTGCCACCCTTAGGGCGGCGGACACTGAAGCTTTCTTT
CDR3aa: CATLRAADTEAFF

v_gene: TRBV5-6
abundance: many
j_gene: TRBJ1-5
d_gene: TRBD1
CDR3nt: TGTGCCAGCAGCTTGGGTCCGCAGGGGGGCAATCAGCCCCAGCATTTT
CDR3aa: CASSLGPQGGNQPQHF

v_gene: TRBV28
abundance: many
j_gene: TRBJ2-7
d_gene: TRBD2
CDR3nt: TGTGCCAGCAGTTTAGTCGCGGGGGTTGGAGAGCAGTACTTC
CDR3aa: CASSLVAGVGEQYF

v_gene: TRBV7-9
abundance: many
j_gene: TRBJ2-5
d_gene: NA
CDR3nt: TGTGCCAGCAGCTTAGGACACGTTGGGACCCAGTACTTC
CDR3aa: CASSLGHVGTQYF

v_gene: TRBV19
abundance: many
j_gene: TRBJ2-3
d_gene: NA
CDR3nt: TGTGCCAGTAATAGGGCTCTCGCAGATACGCAGTATTTT
CDR3aa: CASNRALADTQYF

v_gene: TRBV9
abundance: few
j_gene: TRBJ1-3
d_gene: NA
CDR3nt: TGTGCCAGCAGCGGTACAGGATCTTTTCCTGGAAACACCATATATTTT
CDR3aa: CASSGTGSFPGNTIYF

v_gene: TRBV6-1
abundance: many
j_gene: TRBJ2-1
d_gene: NA
CDR3nt: TGTGCCAGCAGTATAATACTGAGCTCCTACAATGAGCAGTTCTTC
CDR3aa: CASSIILSSYNEQFF

v_gene: TRBV2
abundance: many
j_gene: TRBJ1-6
d_gene: NA
CDR3nt: TGTGCCAGCAGCTACCTCCCGCTGGATTCACCCCTCCACTTT
CDR3aa: CASSYLPLDSPLHF

v_gene: TRBV20-1
abundance: many
j_gene: TRBJ2-1
d_gene: TRBD2
CDR3nt: TGCAGTGCCACAGGGACTAGCGGGAACAATGAGCAGTTCTTC
CDR3aa: CSATGTSGNNEQFF